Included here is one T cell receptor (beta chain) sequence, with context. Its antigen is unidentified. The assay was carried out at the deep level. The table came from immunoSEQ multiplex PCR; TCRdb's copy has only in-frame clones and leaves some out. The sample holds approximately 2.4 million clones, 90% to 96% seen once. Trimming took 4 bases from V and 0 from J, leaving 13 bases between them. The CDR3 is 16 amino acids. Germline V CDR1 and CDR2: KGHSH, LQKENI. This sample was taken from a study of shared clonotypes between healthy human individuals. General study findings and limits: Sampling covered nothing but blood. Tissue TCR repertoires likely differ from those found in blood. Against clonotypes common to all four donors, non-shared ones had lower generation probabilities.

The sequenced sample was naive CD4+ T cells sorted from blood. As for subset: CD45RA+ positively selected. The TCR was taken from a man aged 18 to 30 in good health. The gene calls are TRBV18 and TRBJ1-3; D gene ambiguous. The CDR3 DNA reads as TGTGCCAGCTCACTGTCATCTCCCGGCTCTGGAAACACCATATATTTT. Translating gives CASSLSSPGSGNTIYF. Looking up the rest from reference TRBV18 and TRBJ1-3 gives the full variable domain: NAGVMQNPRHLVRRRGQEARLRCSPMKGHSHVYWYRQLPEEGLKFMVYLQKENIIDESGMPKERFSAEFPKEGPSILRIQQVVRGDSAAYFCASSLSSPGSGNTIYFGEGSWLTVV.